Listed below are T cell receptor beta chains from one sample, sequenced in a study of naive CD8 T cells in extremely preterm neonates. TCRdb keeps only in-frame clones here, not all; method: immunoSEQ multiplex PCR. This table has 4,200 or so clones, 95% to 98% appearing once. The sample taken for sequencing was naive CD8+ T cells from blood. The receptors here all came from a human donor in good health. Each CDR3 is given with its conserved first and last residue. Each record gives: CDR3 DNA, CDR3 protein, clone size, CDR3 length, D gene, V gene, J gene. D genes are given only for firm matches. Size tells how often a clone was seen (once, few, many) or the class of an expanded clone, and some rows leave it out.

TGTGCCAGCAGTTACCAACATTCGGGACTAGCGGGTTACTATGAGCAGTTCTTC	CASSYQHSGLAGYYEQFF	NA	18	TRBD2	TRBV27	TRBJ2-1
TGTGCCAGCAGCGTAGAAGGCGGGGGGGCCCATAATGAGCAGTTCTTC	CASSVEGGGAHNEQFF	NA	16	TRBD2	TRBV9	TRBJ2-1
TGTGCCAGCAGCCACAGAACGGCTGAGCAGTTCTTC	CASSHRTAEQFF	NA	12	NA	TRBV6-6	TRBJ2-1
TGTGCCAGCAGCCCAGGTAACAGCCAAACCGAGCAGTACTTC	CASSPGNSQTEQYF	NA	14	NA	TRBV9	TRBJ2-7
TGCGCCAGCAGCCAAGATGAGGGCGTTAGGGAGACCCAGTACTTC	CASSQDEGVRETQYF	NA	15	NA	TRBV4-3	TRBJ2-5
TGTGCCAGCATGAAAGGGGGGGGTGAAAAACTGTTTTTT	CASMKGGGEKLFF	NA	13	NA	TRBV6-1	TRBJ1-4
TGTGCCACCAGCAGCACCGGGACTAGCTACAATGAGCAGTTCTTC	CATSSTGTSYNEQFF	NA	15	TRBD2	TRBV15	TRBJ2-1
TGCGCCAGCAGCTTGGCCGAGGGACAGGCTATCTACGAGCAGTACTTC	CASSLAEGQAIYEQYF	NA	16	TRBD1	TRBV5-1	TRBJ2-7
TGTGCCAGCAGCAGATACCAGGGGGCCGGGGAGCTGTTTTTT	CASSRYQGAGELFF	NA	14	NA	TRBV21-1	TRBJ2-2
TGCGCCAGCAGGTTCAGATCTAGCACAGATACGCAGTATTTT	CASRFRSSTDTQYF	NA	14	NA	TRBV4-1	TRBJ2-3
TGTGCCAGCAGCCGCCCCCTGGGGGAAGACAGGGACCACGAGCAGTACTTC	CASSRPLGEDRDHEQYF	NA	17	TRBD1	TRBV4-2	TRBJ2-7
TGCAGCGTTGAAAACGGACTAGGTAGCACAGATACGCAGTATTTT	CSVENGLGSTDTQYF	NA	15	TRBD2	TRBV29-1	TRBJ2-3
TGTGCAACTGTCGAGGTTAGAAGGGGAGAGACCCAGTACTTC	CATVEVRRGETQYF	NA	14	NA	TRBV2	TRBJ2-5
TGTGCCACCAGCCCCACACATGGGACAGGGCGCCCAGATACGCAGTATTTT	CATSPTHGTGRPDTQYF	NA	17	TRBD1	TRBV15	TRBJ2-3
TGTGCCAGTAGTATAGCTCAGGGGATGAACACTGAAGCTTTCTTT	CASSIAQGMNTEAFF	NA	15	NA	TRBV19	TRBJ1-1
TGTGCCAGCAGCCCTCAGGGCGCGAACACTGAAGCTTTCTTT	CASSPQGANTEAFF	NA	14	NA	TRBV21-1	TRBJ1-1
TGTGCCAGCAGTTTGGATAGGGAGGACATTCAGTACTTC	CASSLDREDIQYF	NA	13	NA	TRBV27	TRBJ2-4
TGTGCCAGCAGCCCCGGGGGTGAGCAGTTCTTC	CASSPGGEQFF	NA	11	NA	TRBV7-9	TRBJ2-1
TGCGCCAGCAGCCAAGCGAGGAAGTCAGATACGCAGTATTTT	CASSQARKSDTQYF	NA	14	NA	TRBV4-1	TRBJ2-3
TGTGCCAGCAGTTTGAGGGCGCGAGGTGGCGGGGTTCAAGAGACCCAGTACTTC	CASSLRARGGGVQETQYF	NA	18	NA	TRBV28	TRBJ2-5
TGTACCAGCAGCGAGGACAGATTTGCCCCCTCTGGGGCCAACGTCCTGACTTTC	CTSSEDRFAPSGANVLTF	NA	18	NA	TRBV7-9	TRBJ2-6
TGTGCCAGCAGCCAAGAAGCTTCGACAGAAACTATTAAAAAACTGTTTTTT	CASSQEASTETIKKLFF	NA	17	NA	TRBV4-2	TRBJ1-4
TGTGCCAGCAGCGGGGGGAACGAGCAGTACTTC	CASSGGNEQYF	NA	11	NA	TRBV7-8	TRBJ2-7
TGTGCCAGCAGCTCCCCCTGGGGGGGTAGCACAGATACGCAGTATTTT	CASSSPWGGSTDTQYF	NA	16	TRBD2	TRBV5-5	TRBJ2-3
TGTGCCAGCAGCTTAGGAACTGACGAGCAGTACTTC	CASSLGTDEQYF	NA	12	NA	TRBV7-9	TRBJ2-7
TGTGCCAGTAGTCCATGGACAGGGGCGTCTCTTGGCTACACCTTC	CASSPWTGASLGYTF	NA	15	TRBD1	TRBV19	TRBJ1-2
TGTGCCAGTGGGGCCTTACTAGCGGGGGAGAACACCGGGGAGCTGTTTTTT	CASGALLAGENTGELFF	NA	17	TRBD2	TRBV2	TRBJ2-2
TGCGCCAGCAGCTGGAACAGGGAGAACTATGGCTACACCTTC	CASSWNRENYGYTF	NA	14	NA	TRBV5-1	TRBJ1-2
TGTGCCAGTAGTCCGGGACAGTCCTACGAGCAGTACTTC	CASSPGQSYEQYF	NA	13	TRBD1	TRBV19	TRBJ2-7
TGCGCCAGCAGCTTGGAAGGAGGGAGTGGGGGTGGCTACACCTTC	CASSLEGGSGGGYTF	once	15	NA	TRBV5-1	TRBJ1-2
TGTGCCAGCAGTGATCAGGGAAGCTCCTATAATTCACCCCTCCACTTT	CASSDQGSSYNSPLHF	NA	16	NA	TRBV2	TRBJ1-6
TGTGCCAGCAGCCAACTAAGACAGGGGAATCAGCCCCAGCATTTT	CASSQLRQGNQPQHF	NA	15	TRBD1	TRBV14	TRBJ1-5
TGCGCCAGCAGCTTAAGGGGACTGACCGGGTCTGGAAACACCATATATTTT	CASSLRGLTGSGNTIYF	NA	17	NA	TRBV5-1	TRBJ1-3
TGTGCCAGCAGTTCCTCCCGGGGGAAGAACACCGGGGAGCTGTTTTTT	CASSSSRGKNTGELFF	NA	16	NA	TRBV6-6	TRBJ2-2
TGTGCCAGCAGCCCGCCCCGTGACAGGGGGCCTGGAAACACCATATATTTT	CASSPPRDRGPGNTIYF	NA	17	TRBD1	TRBV7-6	TRBJ1-3
TGTGCCAGCAGTTTTCCAGGCGCCCCAGATACGCAGTATTTT	CASSFPGAPDTQYF	once	14	NA	TRBV27	TRBJ2-3